A single sample gave rise to the 9 T cell receptor beta chains below, sequenced in a study of PD-1 blockade in classical Hodgkin lymphoma (dated by TCRdb to the early 2020s). Library generation was performed with the immunoSEQ multiplex PCR assay. Here the immuneACCESS table is served through TCRdb, limited to in-frame sequences with V and J called. Missing clones are a known gap in these copies; in checked studies unresolved V genes cover under half, and the rest lacks a known reason. This sample lists almost 9,500 clones; more than 85% were detected once. The ten biggest clones cover more than 8% of the sample. The time point tag for this specimen amounts to: newly diagnosed, previously untreated cHL patient sample. Magnetic negative selection with a Miltenyi CD8+ T cell isolation kit was used to purify CD8+ T cells from thawed PBMCs. The specimen was CD8+ T cells from blood. All receptors come from a human donor with classical Hodgkin lymphoma.

In this sample, this clone turned up once. J is TRBJ2-2 and V is TRBV10-3; no firm D call. V was pared by 3 bases and J by 5 bases, with 7 bases between. Germline loops: CDR1 ENHRY, CDR2 SYGVKD. The CDR3 extends over 13 amino acids. The CDR3 nucleotides are TGTGCCATCAGTGATCAAGGGACCGGGGAGCTGTTTTTT. Translation gives CAISDQGTGELFF.

CDR3 region: CASSDSAGANVLTF. The CDR3 coding sequence is TGTGCCAGCAGTGACAGCGCTGGGGCCAACGTCCTGACTTTC. This rearrangement joins TRBV6-4 to TRBJ2-6, with no clear D. CDR3 length: 14 residues. Germline-derived CDR1 and CDR2 are MRHNA and SNTAGT. V lost 2 bases and J lost 2, with 4 bases in between.

The chain has TRBV5-6 and TRBJ2-1, with a possible D match to TRBD1 (6 bases). The CDR3 totals 17 residues. CDR1 and CDR2 (germline): SGHDT, YYEEEE. V was pared by 3 bases and J by 6 bases, with 22 bases between. The DNA of the CDR3 is TGTGCCAGCAGCTCCATAAACAGGGAAGCGTTGGTCAATGAGCAGTTCTTC. This encodes CASSSINREALVNEQFF.

This sequence joins TRBV2 and TRBJ2-7; D unresolved. V was shortened by 11 bases and J by 3 bases, with 14 bases between the two germline ends. The CDR3 is 12 residues long. The germline CDR1 and CDR2 sequences are SNHLY and FYNNEI. Here the CDR3 DNA reads TGTGCCCTGTACTTGGGGAACTACGAGCAGTACTTC. Amino acids: CALYLGNYEQYF.

This chain joins TRBV4-3 and TRBJ1-5; 8 positions agree with TRBD1. The germline gives CDR1 LGHNA, CDR2 YSLEER. V shed 3 bases and J 6 bases; nucleotides not matched to a gene: 4. The CDR3 spans 14 residues. Here the CDR3 DNA reads TGCGCCAGCAGCCAGGACAGGGTACGTCAGCCCCAGCATTTT. This translates into CASSQDRVRQPQHF.

The V call is TRBV2, the J call TRBJ1-1, with D possibly matching TRBD1 (5 bases). The CDR3 loop spans 16 amino acids. Germline assignment: CDR1 SNHLY and CDR2 FYNNEI. Trimming removed 7 bases at V and 4 bases at J, with 22 bases between. The CDR3 region is CASTWEEGEGSTEAFF. The CDR3 DNA follows: TGTGCCAGCACGTGGGAGGAAGGGGAGGGGAGCACTGAAGCTTTCTTT.

V usage is TRBV5-1 and J usage is TRBJ1-1; 8 bases are shared with TRBD1. CDR1 and CDR2 from the germline V gene are SGHRS and YFSETQ. V lost 1 base, J lost 4 bases, and 6 bases stayed unmatched. The CDR3 spans 15 residues. CDR3 sequence (DNA): TGCGCCAGCAGCTTGAGCCAGGGGGCAAGCACTGAAGCTTTCTTT. The encoded protein is CASSLSQGASTEAFF.

V and J are TRBV5-6 and TRBJ2-3; no clear D. Germline assignment: CDR1 SGHDT and CDR2 YYEEEE. Trimming took off 0 bases at V and 0 bases at J, with 8 bases between the two ends. The CDR3 length is 15 residues. CDR3 coding DNA: TGTGCCAGCAGCTTGGGCCTACCGAGCACAGATACGCAGTATTTT. Protein product: CASSLGLPSTDTQYF.

The V call is TRBV9, the J call TRBJ2-3; 13 positions match TRBD2. This CDR3 has 16 amino acids. Germline-derived CDR1 and CDR2 are SGDLS and YYNGEE. V lost 4 bases and J lost 8; bases outside the gene matches: 10. The CDR3 loop reads CASSPLAGGPVVTQYF. The CDR3 DNA is TGTGCCAGCAGCCCACTAGCGGGAGGGCCTGTAGTTACGCAGTATTTT.